The clone carrying this T cell receptor beta chain was found a few times. The record originates from a study of T-cell reconstitution after alpha-beta-depleted transplantation in children. TCRbeta library construction was performed incorporating unique molecular identifiers. TCRdb analysed the PCR reads with MiXCR anew, one entry per CDR3 protein. This repertoire shows some 500,000 distinct CDR3 sequences, about 18% found once; its top ten account for roughly 3.3%. V lost 4 bases, J lost 8 bases, and 15 bases lay in between. The length of the CDR3 is 14 residues. The sequence was obtained from a human donor who donated a stem cell graft to a child with acute lymphoblastic leukemia. The V and J genes are TRBV12-3 or TRBV12-4 and TRBJ2-1; possible D gene TRBD1, 6 bases. This specimen consisted of PBMCs from the stem cell graft donor, obtained from the stem cell graft. CDR3 DNA: TGTGCCAGCAGTTGGGGGCTCGAGGGGGATGAGCAGTTCTTC. This sequence encodes CASSWGLEGDEQFF.